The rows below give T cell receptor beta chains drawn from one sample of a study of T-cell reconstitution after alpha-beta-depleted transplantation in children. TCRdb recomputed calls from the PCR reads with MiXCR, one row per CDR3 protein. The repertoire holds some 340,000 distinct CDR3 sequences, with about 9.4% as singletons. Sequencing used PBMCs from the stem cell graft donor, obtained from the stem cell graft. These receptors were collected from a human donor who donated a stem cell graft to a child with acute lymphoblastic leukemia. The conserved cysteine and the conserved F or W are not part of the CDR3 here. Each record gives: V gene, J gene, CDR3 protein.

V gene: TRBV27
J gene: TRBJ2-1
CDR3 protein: ASSLLELAGDNEQF

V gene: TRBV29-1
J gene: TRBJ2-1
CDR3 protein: SVFDRYYNEQF

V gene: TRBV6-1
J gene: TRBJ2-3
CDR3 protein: ASSSSGITDTQY

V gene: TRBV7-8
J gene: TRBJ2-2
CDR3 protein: ASSLEVGELF

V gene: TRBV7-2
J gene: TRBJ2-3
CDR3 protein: ASSVHGREEDTQY

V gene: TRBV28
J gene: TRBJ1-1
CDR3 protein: ASRVFGTEAF

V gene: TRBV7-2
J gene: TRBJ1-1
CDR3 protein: ASSLTPHIAEAF

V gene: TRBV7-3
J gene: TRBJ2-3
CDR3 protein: ASSLTPSSGGHNTDTQY

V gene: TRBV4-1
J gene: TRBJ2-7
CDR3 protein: ASSLMGQGGEQY

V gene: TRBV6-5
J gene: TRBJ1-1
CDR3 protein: ASSYVRGDTEAF

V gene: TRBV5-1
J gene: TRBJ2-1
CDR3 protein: ASRLAGGPNEQF

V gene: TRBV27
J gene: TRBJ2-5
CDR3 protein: ASSPTPMYQETQY

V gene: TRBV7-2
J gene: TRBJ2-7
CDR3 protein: ASSVGLAGPYEQY

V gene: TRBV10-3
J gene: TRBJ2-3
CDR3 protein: AISDNTDTQY

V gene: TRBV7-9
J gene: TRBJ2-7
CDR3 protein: ASSLQGAGTGEWEQY

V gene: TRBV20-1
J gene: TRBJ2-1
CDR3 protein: SAREGLAGVMLTGNEQF

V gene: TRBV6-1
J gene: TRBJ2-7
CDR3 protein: ASRGGTSDPPSSYEQY

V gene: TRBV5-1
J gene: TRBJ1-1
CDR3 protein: ASSLSGAANTEAF